These 17 T cell receptor beta chains came from one sample sequenced in a study of blood T cell repertoires in COVID-19. Generated by immunoSEQ multiplex PCR, the TCRdb table keeps only in-frame clones and is missing some. The sample yields around 52,000 clones, around 88% seen once. The sequencing sample was made of peripheral blood. Every receptor here comes from a human donor in a cohort sampled during active COVID-19.

The chain has TRBV5-1 and TRBJ1-2; TRBD1 matches 8 bases. CDR3 length: 13 amino acids. CDR1 is SGHRS and CDR2 is YFSETQ in the germline V gene. V was pared by 4 bases and J by 4 bases, with 3 bases of the junction left unmatched. The CDR3: CASSIGQGYGYTF. CDR3 in DNA: TGCGCCAGCAGCATAGGACAGGGCTATGGCTACACCTTC.

This sequence joins TRBV19 and TRBJ2-3, with 11 positions matching TRBD2. CDR3 length: 16 amino acids. V was pared by 10 bases and J by 4 bases, with 13 bases of the junction left unmatched. Germline V gives CDR1 LNHDA, CDR2 SQIVND (reference sequence). The CDR3 loop reads CATDSSGRSQADTQYF. CDR3 DNA sequence: TGTGCCACCGACTCTAGCGGGAGGTCCCAGGCAGATACGCAGTATTTT.

The gene calls are TRBV29-1 and TRBJ2-1; 12 nucleotides match TRBD2. The CDR3 runs to 14 residues. In germline, CDR1 is SQVTM, CDR2 ANQGSEA. J was trimmed by 9 bases and V by 7 bases; bases with no gene match: 10. The CDR3 region is CSGMLAGGQSEQFF. Here the CDR3 DNA reads TGCAGCGGCATGCTAGCGGGGGGGCAGAGTGAGCAGTTCTTC.

The chain employs TRBV5-8 and TRBJ1-1, with unresolved D. Per the germline V gene, CDR1 is SGHTS and CDR2 is YDEGEE. V lost 2 bases to trimming and J lost 4 bases, with 12 bases between them. This CDR3 has 14 residues. DNA of the CDR3: TGTGCCAGCAGCTTCGAGGGCTTAATCACTGAAGCTTTCTTT. Translation: CASSFEGLITEAFF.

The V gene is TRBV5-6, the J gene TRBJ2-7; 7 bases agree with TRBD2. Germline V lookup: CDR1 SGHDT, CDR2 YYEEEE. This CDR3 is 15 amino acids long. V was pared by 3 bases and J by 3 bases, with 9 bases of the junction left unmatched. The CDR3 spells CASSYPAGGIYEQYF. In DNA, the CDR3 is TGTGCCAGCAGCTACCCCGCCGGGGGGATCTACGAGCAGTACTTC.

In this sample, this clone turned up a few times. V usage is TRBV5-1 and J usage is TRBJ2-7; the match to TRBD1 covers 11 bases. The V gene's germline CDR1 is SGHRS and CDR2 YFSETQ. Unmatched junction bases numbered 7, after V lost 4 bases and J lost 7 bases. CDR3 length: 14 amino acids. CDR3 DNA sequence: TGCGCCAGCAGCGCCCGGACAGGGGGCGGGGAGCAGTACTTC. Its translation: CASSARTGGGEQYF.

This clone was recorded once. The rearrangement links TRBV5-6 to TRBJ1-3; D uncertain. Germline V gives CDR1 SGHDT, CDR2 YYEEEE. V was trimmed by 4 bases and J by 0 bases, leaving 11 bases between them. This CDR3 comprises 15 residues. Here the CDR3 DNA reads TGTGCCAGCAGCCGCCGCGAAAGCTCTGGAAACACCATATATTTT. Protein product: CASSRRESSGNTIYF.

The chain recombines TRBV7-9 with TRBJ2-2; TRBD1 might be the D (6 bases). Trimming cost V 4 bases and J 4 bases, with 10 bases left between them. The germline gives CDR1 SEHNR, CDR2 FQNEAQ (reference sequence). The CDR3 has 14 amino acids. In DNA form, the CDR3 reads TGTGCCAGCAGCTCAGTACAGGGCACCGGGGAGCTGTTTTTT. It yields the protein CASSSVQGTGELFF.

The CDR3 DNA follows: TGCGCCAGCAGCTTGGCCGGGTATGAAAAACTGTTTTTT. It codes for CASSLAGYEKLFF. The J gene is TRBJ1-4, the V gene TRBV5-1; D is ambiguous. The CDR3 spans 13 residues. Looked up from germline, CDR1 is SGHRS and CDR2 is YFSETQ. V was clipped by 0 bases and J by 6 bases, with 6 bases between them.

V is TRBV5-1 and J is TRBJ2-3; the match to TRBD2 covers 12 bases. Trimming cost V 0 bases and J 4 bases; bases outside gene matches: 3. The CDR3 contains 16 residues. The germline V gene encodes CDR1 SGHRS and CDR2 YFSETQ. CDR3 region: CASSLGLAGVADTQYF. The CDR3 DNA reads TGCGCCAGCAGCTTGGGACTAGCGGGGGTTGCAGATACGCAGTATTTT.

The genes are TRBV12-3 or TRBV12-4 and TRBJ2-1, with D perhaps matching TRBD2 (6 bases). This CDR3 comprises 11 residues. With 4 bases removed from V and 14 bases from J, the gap between germline ends came to 12 bases. CDR3 nucleotides: TGTGCCAGCAGTTCTCCCGGGACTGAGTTCTTC. Its translation: CASSSPGTEFF.

V is TRBV30 and J is TRBJ1-5; D not certain. V was shortened by 0 bases and J by 1 base, with 10 bases between the two germline ends. The CDR3 is 15 residues long. Looked up from germline, CDR1 is GTSNPN and CDR2 is SVGIG (reference sequence). CDR3 sequence: CAWSVAGLSNQPQHF. The CDR3 DNA reads TGTGCCTGGAGTGTCGCCGGTCTAAGCAATCAGCCCCAGCATTTT.

The V gene is TRBV9, the J gene TRBJ1-1; D not resolved. CDR3 length: 13 residues. The V gene lost 2 bases and the J gene lost 4 bases, with 9 bases spanning the gap. The V gene's germline CDR1 is SGDLS and CDR2 YYNGEE. DNA of the CDR3: TGTGCCAGCAGCGTGTCGGGTCCCACTGAAGCTTTCTTT. This sequence encodes CASSVSGPTEAFF.

J is TRBJ2-3 and V is TRBV5-4, with a tentative D call TRBD2 (6 bases). This CDR3 has 14 amino acids. V was pared by 2 bases and J by 2 bases, with 9 bases between. Germline V gene data show CDR1 as SGHNT and CDR2 as YYREEE (reference sequence). The CDR3 nucleotides read TGTGCCAGCAGCTTCGGGGGAGACACAGATACGCAGTATTTT. Encoded protein: CASSFGGDTDTQYF.

This chain joins TRBV10-2 and TRBJ1-1; TRBD1 might be the D (6 bases). CDR3 length: 12 amino acids. Trimming cost V 7 bases and J 5 bases, with 11 bases left between them. The germline V gene has CDR1 WSHSY and CDR2 SAAADI. CDR3 in amino acids: CASMQGWTEAFF. The CDR3 coding sequence is TGCGCCAGCATGCAGGGGTGGACTGAAGCTTTCTTT.

J is TRBJ2-5 and V is TRBV2; TRBD2 might be the D (7 bases). The CDR3 is 15 amino acids. Between the trimmed V and J ends, which lost 6 bases and 2 bases, there was a span of 16 bases. Germline V gene lookup returns CDR1 SNHLY and CDR2 FYNNEI. The CDR3 reads CASRVIGGGQETQYF. The CDR3 DNA is TGTGCCAGCAGAGTAATAGGGGGGGGGCAAGAGACCCAGTACTTC. The variable domain in full, with the rest retrieved from reference TRBV2 and TRBJ2-5, is EPEVTQTPSHQVTQMGQEVILRCVPISNHLYFYWYRQILGQKVEFLVSFYNNEISEKSEIFDDQFSVERPDGSNFTLKIRSTKLEDSAMYFCASRVIGGGQETQYFGPGTRLLVL.

This clone was seen repeatedly, ten times or more. V gene TRBV7-9 combines with J gene TRBJ2-7, with D tentatively TRBD1 (7 bases). The germline V gene encodes CDR1 SEHNR and CDR2 FQNEAQ (reference sequence). V was shortened by 7 bases and J by 4 bases, with 14 bases between the two germline ends. The CDR3 totals 13 residues. In DNA, the CDR3 is TGTGCCAGCACCATACAGGGGAGGTACGAGCAGTACTTC. This translates into CASTIQGRYEQYF.